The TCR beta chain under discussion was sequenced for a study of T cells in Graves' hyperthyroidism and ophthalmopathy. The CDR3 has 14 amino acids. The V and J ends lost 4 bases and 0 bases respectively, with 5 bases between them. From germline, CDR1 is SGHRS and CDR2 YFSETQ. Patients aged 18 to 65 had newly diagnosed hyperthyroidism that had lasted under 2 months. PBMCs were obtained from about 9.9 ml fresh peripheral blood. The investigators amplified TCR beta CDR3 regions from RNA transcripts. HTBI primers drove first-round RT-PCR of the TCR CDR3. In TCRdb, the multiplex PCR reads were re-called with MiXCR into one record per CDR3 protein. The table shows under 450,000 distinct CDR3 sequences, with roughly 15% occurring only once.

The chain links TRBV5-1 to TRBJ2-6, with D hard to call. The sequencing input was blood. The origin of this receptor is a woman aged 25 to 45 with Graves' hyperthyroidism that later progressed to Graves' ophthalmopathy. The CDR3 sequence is CASSEFSGANVLTF. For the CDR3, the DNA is TGCGCCAGCAGCGAGTTCTCTGGGGCCAACGTCCTGACTTTC.